A single sample gave rise to the 10 T cell receptor beta chains below, sequenced in a study of PD-1 blockade in classical Hodgkin lymphoma. The table came from immunoSEQ multiplex PCR; TCRdb's copy has only in-frame clones and leaves some out. The repertoire has about 12,000 clones, 70% to 85% of them found once; the top ten carry 1.6%. Each of the patients experienced relapse following autologous stem cell transplantation, and their brentuximab vedotin exposure differed. Magnetic depletion of unwanted cells isolated CD4+ T cells from thawed PBMCs. The source material was CD4+ T cells from blood, sampled at baseline. These receptors originate from a human donor with classical Hodgkin lymphoma.

The chain combines TRBV29-1 with TRBJ1-1, with unresolved D. Germline assignment: CDR1 SQVTM and CDR2 ANQGSEA. V shed 4 bases and J shed 3 bases, with 6 bases lying between them. The CDR3 loop spans 11 amino acids. CDR3 nucleotide sequence: TGCAGCGTTGCAAGGGACACTGAAGCTTTCTTT. Amino acids: CSVARDTEAFF.

This clone was recorded only once. The rearrangement links TRBV15 to TRBJ1-4; D possibly corresponds to TRBD1 (5 bases). This CDR3 is built from 15 residues. Germline values: CDR1 LNHNV, CDR2 YYDKDF (reference sequence). V was trimmed by 4 bases and J by 0 bases, leaving 9 bases between them. The CDR3 region has the DNA TGTGCCACCAGCACCGGACAACCAACTAATGAAAAACTGTTTTTT. Amino acid sequence: CATSTGQPTNEKLFF.

On this clone: Other nucleotide sequences in the sample specify the same CDR3. The V gene is TRBV5-1, the J gene TRBJ1-2; TRBD1 agrees at 8 bases. The CDR3 covers 14 residues. Germline V gene data show CDR1 as SGHRS and CDR2 as YFSETQ. V shed 0 bases and J 7 bases; nucleotides not matched to a gene: 5. The CDR3 coding sequence is TGCGCCAGCAGCTTGGCCGGGACAGGAGGTGGCTACACCTTC. As protein: CASSLAGTGGGYTF.

About this clone itself: Distinct nucleotide sequences in the sample also encode this CDR3. This chain connects TRBV27 to TRBJ1-4; 7 nucleotides agree with TRBD1. CDR1 MNHEY and CDR2 SMNVEV come from the germline V gene (reference sequence). V trimming: 3 bases; J trimming: 0 bases; junction bases outside the gene matches: 1. The CDR3 is 15 residues long. The CDR3 bases are TGTGCCAGCAGTTTGCAGGGGGCAACTAATGAAAAACTGTTTTTT. This sequence encodes CASSLQGATNEKLFF. Complete variable domain (other parts from reference TRBV27 and TRBJ1-4): EAQVTQNPRYLITVTGKKLTVTCSQNMNHEYMSWYRQDPGLGLRQIYYSMNVEVTDKGDVPEGYKVSRKEKRNFPLILESPSPNQTSLYFCASSLQGATNEKLFFGSGTQLSVL.

This rearrangement joins TRBV4-3 to TRBJ2-1; D might be TRBD1 (7 bases). CDR1 is LGHNA and CDR2 is YSLEER in the germline V gene. Trimming pared 1 base from V and 9 bases from J, leaving 19 bases between. This CDR3 contains 16 residues. The chain's CDR3 is CASSQVSTRQGGEQFF. The CDR3 DNA is TGCGCCAGCAGCCAAGTCTCCACCCGACAGGGAGGTGAGCAGTTCTTC.

This clone was seen a handful of times. The rearrangement uses TRBV28 and TRBJ1-5; no reliable D call. V dropped 2 bases and J dropped 2 bases, with 7 bases sitting between them. Germline V gene lookup returns CDR1 MDHEN and CDR2 SYDVKM. The CDR3 covers 14 residues. CDR3: CASSLGQGNQPQHF. The CDR3 region has the DNA TGTGCCAGCAGTTTAGGGCAGGGCAATCAGCCCCAGCATTTT.

The V gene is TRBV19, the J gene TRBJ1-1; D gene uncertain. Germline V CDR1 and CDR2: LNHDA, SQIVND (reference sequence). The CDR3 contains 13 residues. The V end lost 4 bases, the J end lost 1 base, and 7 bases lay between the germline ends. CDR3 DNA: TGTGCCAGTAGTAACGGCCCGAACACTGAAGCTTTCTTT. Its protein is CASSNGPNTEAFF. Supplemented by reference TRBV19 and TRBJ1-1, the full variable domain reads DGGITQSPKYLFRKEGQNVTLSCEQNLNHDAMYWYRQDPGQGLRLIYYSQIVNDFQKGDIAEGYSVSREKKESFPLTVTSAQKNPTAFYLCASSNGPNTEAFFGQGTRLTVV.

The chain combines TRBV19 with TRBJ1-3; TRBD1 might be the D (5 bases). Germline CDR1 is LNHDA and CDR2 is SQIVND (reference sequence). V was shortened by 3 bases and J by 0 bases, with 9 bases between the two germline ends. The CDR3 consists of 15 residues. The CDR3 loop is CASSIQGSSGNTIYF. The CDR3 DNA is TGTGCCAGTAGTATCCAGGGCTCCTCTGGAAACACCATATATTTT.

This chain joins TRBV27 and TRBJ2-5; a possible D gene is TRBD2 (5 bases). The CDR3 length is 13 residues. Trimming cost V 2 bases and J 5 bases, with 9 bases left between them. Germline V lookup: CDR1 MNHEY, CDR2 SMNVEV (reference sequence). The CDR3: CASSLRGGETQYF. The CDR3 coding sequence is TGTGCCAGCAGTTTACGGGGTGGGGAGACCCAGTACTTC.

The chain couples TRBV7-2 to TRBJ2-7; 8 positions match TRBD1. V lost 5 bases to trimming and J lost 3 bases; unmatched junction nucleotides: 9. The CDR3 consists of 15 residues. Germline lookup yields CDR1 SGHTA and CDR2 FQGNSA. This CDR3 reads CASSPGTGLHYEQYF. The CDR3 nucleotides are TGTGCCAGCAGCCCGGGGACAGGATTACACTACGAGCAGTACTTC.